Listed below are T cell receptor beta chains from one sample, sequenced in a study of blood T cells in healthy people across ages. TCRdb recomputed calls from the 5' RACE reads with MiXCR, one row per CDR3 protein. The sample includes over a million distinct CDR3 sequences, under 30% of them seen just once. These records were also assigned to another study, of T cells of mothers and their children.

The sample was blood. The receptors were sampled from a girl aged 2 to 10 in good health. Each CDR3 is given with its conserved first and last residue. D genes are given only for firm matches. Size is omitted from some rows. Given values are once, few, many or a class for expanded clones.

d_call	v_call	j_call	clone_size	cdr3_nt	cdr3_aa
NA	TRBV29-1	TRBJ1-1	many	TGCAGCGTGGGACGGGGGAACACTGAAGCTTTCTTT	CSVGRGNTEAFF
NA	TRBV3-1	TRBJ1-4	few	TGTGCCAGCAGCCAAGGCTGGCCGGAGACTTTGACAACTAATGAAAAACTGTTTTTT	CASSQGWPETLTTNEKLFF
NA	TRBV3-1	TRBJ2-5	many	TGTGCCAGCAGCCAAGAAAATCAAGAGACCCAGTACTTC	CASSQENQETQYF
NA	TRBV7-9	TRBJ2-1	NA	TGTGCCAGCAGCTTCGCCGGGGGATGGAACAATGAGCAGTTCTTC	CASSFAGGWNNEQFF
NA	TRBV7-2	TRBJ2-1	NA	TGTGCCAGCAGCTTAAGCGTGTCCCCCTACAATGAGCAGTTCTTC	CASSLSVSPYNEQFF
NA	TRBV20-1	TRBJ2-1	NA	TGCAGTGCTGACGGCCCTGAGCAGTTCTTC	CSADGPEQFF
NA	TRBV28	TRBJ2-5	many	TGTGCCAGCAGCCGGACAGACCAAGAGACCCAGTACTTC	CASSRTDQETQYF
TRBD1	TRBV9	TRBJ1-1	NA	TGTGCCAGCAGCGCCGGGACAGACAGATACACTGAAGCTTTCTTT	CASSAGTDRYTEAFF
NA	TRBV12-3/TRBV12-4	TRBJ2-4	few	TGTGCCAGCAGTAAGGAGACAGGAACCTTTCAGTACTTC	CASSKETGTFQYF
TRBD1	TRBV12-3/TRBV12-4	TRBJ2-7	NA	TGTGCCAGCAGTATAGACAACAGGGGACACGAGCAGTACTTC	CASSIDNRGHEQYF
NA	TRBV3-1	TRBJ2-1	NA	TGTGCCAGCAGCCGAAACTGGGTTCTTGAGCAGTTCTTC	CASSRNWVLEQFF
NA	TRBV5-6	TRBJ2-1	few	TGTGCCAGCAGCTTGGCCAAGACAGGCGACAATGAGCAGTTCTTC	CASSLAKTGDNEQFF
TRBD1	TRBV6-4	TRBJ1-2	NA	TGTGCCAGCAGTGACTTTGCAGGGGGGGACTATGGCTACACCTTC	CASSDFAGGDYGYTF
TRBD2	TRBV9	TRBJ2-1	NA	TGTGCCAGCAGCGGTGGGGGGACTAGCGCCGACGATGAGCAGTTCTTC	CASSGGGTSADDEQFF